These T cell receptor beta chains were read from a single sample in a study of human T cells and chemical hapten exposure. TCRdb passed the RACE reads through MiXCR, listing each CDR3 protein once. The table includes about 84,000 distinct CDR3 sequences, under 11% detected once. Sequences were derived from whole blood, sampled in connection with sensitization to the hapten diphenylcyclopropenone (DPC). The source is a woman between 45 and 60 years old with alopecia areata. Some clones in this sample may be carry-over from other donors' samples. Both conserved end residues are part of each CDR3. The order of the fields is D gene, V gene, clone size, J gene, CDR3 DNA, CDR3 protein. D genes are given only for firm matches. For some rows the clone size is stated as once, few or many, or as a class when expanded; others skip it.

D: TRBD2; V: TRBV19; size: many; J: TRBJ2-3; DNA: TGTGCCAGTAACCGGGAGGCGGCAGATACGCAGTATTTT; CDR3: CASNREAADTQYF
D: TRBD2; V: TRBV18; size: NA; J: TRBJ2-1; DNA: TGTGCCAGCTCACCACCGAGCGGGGACCCAGCGGGGTTCTTC; CDR3: CASSPPSGDPAGFF
D: NA; V: TRBV20-1; size: many; J: TRBJ1-3; DNA: TGCAGTGCTAGGGAGGTCGCAGGGGCCTCTGGAAACACCATATATTTT; CDR3: CSAREVAGASGNTIYF
D: NA; V: TRBV20-1; size: many; J: TRBJ1-5; DNA: TGCAGTGCCCTCTTAGGTGCCCAGCATTTT; CDR3: CSALLGAQHF
D: NA; V: TRBV30; size: NA; J: TRBJ1-1; DNA: TGTGCCTGGACAGGGGTCGGCACTGAAGCTTTCTTT; CDR3: CAWTGVGTEAFF
D: NA; V: TRBV6-6; size: many; J: TRBJ1-1; DNA: TGTGCCAGCAGTCACCGGGACGGGACTGAAGCTTTCTTT; CDR3: CASSHRDGTEAFF
D: TRBD1; V: TRBV7-9; size: few; J: TRBJ1-1; DNA: TGTGCCAGCAGCTTAGATCCCAGGGGGGCTGAAGCTTTCTTT; CDR3: CASSLDPRGAEAFF
D: TRBD1; V: TRBV20-1; size: many; J: TRBJ1-2; DNA: TGCAGTGCTAGAGCCATAGGGGAGACAGGGAAAGGCTACACCTTC; CDR3: CSARAIGETGKGYTF
D: NA; V: TRBV5-1; size: many; J: TRBJ1-4; DNA: TGCGCCAGCAGCTTGGACGGAACTATCGGTGAAAAACTGTTTTTT; CDR3: CASSLDGTIGEKLFF
D: NA; V: TRBV29-1; size: many; J: TRBJ2-4; DNA: TGCAGCGTTGCCCTGATGGGAAACATTCAGTACTTC; CDR3: CSVALMGNIQYF
D: TRBD2; V: TRBV4-1; size: NA; J: TRBJ2-7; DNA: TGCGCCAGCAGCCTTACTAGCGCGATCGCATACGAGCAGTACTTC; CDR3: CASSLTSAIAYEQYF
D: NA; V: TRBV7-8; size: NA; J: TRBJ2-1; DNA: TGTGCCAGCAGCTTACAGGGACTGGGTAGACCTGAGAATGAGCAGTTCTTC; CDR3: CASSLQGLGRPENEQFF
D: NA; V: TRBV18; size: many; J: TRBJ1-2; DNA: TGTGCCAGCTCACCTGCAGAGTATGGCTACACCTTC; CDR3: CASSPAEYGYTF
D: NA; V: TRBV9; size: NA; J: TRBJ2-1; DNA: TGTGCCAGCAGCGTAGCTACCGGGGCAAACAATGAGCAGTTCTTC; CDR3: CASSVATGANNEQFF
D: TRBD2; V: TRBV2; size: few; J: TRBJ2-1; DNA: TGTGCCAGCAGTGTGGTGGGAGCGGGATCCAATGAGCAGTTCTTC; CDR3: CASSVVGAGSNEQFF
D: TRBD1; V: TRBV4-1; size: NA; J: TRBJ2-1; DNA: TGCGCCAGCAGCCAGAGTACAGGGGCGAGTACCTACAATGAGCAGTTCTTC; CDR3: CASSQSTGASTYNEQFF
D: TRBD2; V: TRBV14; size: few; J: TRBJ2-1; DNA: TGTGCCAGCAGCCAAGAAAGGTCCGCTAGCGGGAGGGAATACAATGAGCAGTTCTTC; CDR3: CASSQERSASGREYNEQFF
D: NA; V: TRBV5-1; size: many; J: TRBJ2-2; DNA: TGCGCCACCGCCAGCGGGACATACACCGGGGAGCTGTTTTTT; CDR3: CATASGTYTGELFF
D: NA; V: TRBV4-1; size: many; J: TRBJ2-7; DNA: TGCGCCAGCAGCCAAGGCCCGACTGAGCGACCTTACGAGCAGTACTTC; CDR3: CASSQGPTERPYEQYF
D: NA; V: TRBV18; size: many; J: TRBJ1-1; DNA: TGTGCCAGCTCACCCTTACGGGGGACTGAAGCTTTCTTT; CDR3: CASSPLRGTEAFF
D: NA; V: TRBV4-3; size: few; J: TRBJ1-2; DNA: TGCGCCAGCAGCCAAGAAGGTATGGGGAGGCCCCCAAACTATGGCTACACCTTC; CDR3: CASSQEGMGRPPNYGYTF
D: NA; V: TRBV7-2; size: NA; J: TRBJ2-4; DNA: TGTGCCAGCAGCTTAAGAGGGGTGCAAGCCAAAAACATTCAGTACTTC; CDR3: CASSLRGVQAKNIQYF
D: NA; V: TRBV27; size: NA; J: TRBJ2-1; DNA: TGTGCCAGCAGTTTATCGAGTCGCGCGCTCTACAATGAGCAGTTCTTC; CDR3: CASSLSSRALYNEQFF
D: TRBD1; V: TRBV7-9; size: many; J: TRBJ1-5; DNA: TGTGCCAGCAGCTTAACACAGGGGGCTCAGCCCCAGCATTTT; CDR3: CASSLTQGAQPQHF
D: NA; V: TRBV20-1; size: many; J: TRBJ1-6; DNA: TGCAGTGCTAGAAGGAGAGGAGCTTATAATTCACCCCTCCACTTT; CDR3: CSARRRGAYNSPLHF
D: NA; V: TRBV7-2; size: NA; J: TRBJ2-3; DNA: TGTGCCAGCAGCTTAGAGGGGCTGGATACGCAGTATTTT; CDR3: CASSLEGLDTQYF
D: TRBD2; V: TRBV5-1; size: many; J: TRBJ2-2; DNA: TGCGCCAGCAGCTTGGAACTAGCGGAGAACACCGGGGAGCTGTTTTTT; CDR3: CASSLELAENTGELFF
D: NA; V: TRBV5-1; size: many; J: TRBJ1-3; DNA: TGCGCCAGCAGCTCCAAACCTGGAAACACCATATATTTT; CDR3: CASSSKPGNTIYF
D: TRBD2; V: TRBV7-9; size: NA; J: TRBJ2-2; DNA: TGTGCCAACGGACGACTAGCGGCGAACACCGGGGAGCTGGTTTTT; CDR3: CANGRLAANTGELVF
D: TRBD1; V: TRBV28; size: many; J: TRBJ2-5; DNA: TGTGCCAGCAAGGACAGGGAGACCCAGTACTTC; CDR3: CASKDRETQYF
D: TRBD1; V: TRBV13; size: NA; J: TRBJ2-7; DNA: TGTGCCAGCAGCTTCTCGACAGGGAACCCCGAGCAGTACTTC; CDR3: CASSFSTGNPEQYF
D: NA; V: TRBV20-1; size: few; J: TRBJ1-2; DNA: TGCAGTGCTAGCCTCAGGGTTGGTGGCTACACCTTC; CDR3: CSASLRVGGYTF
D: NA; V: TRBV7-9; size: NA; J: TRBJ2-3; DNA: TGTGCCAGCAGCTTGGCAGGGCCAGATACGCAGTATTTT; CDR3: CASSLAGPDTQYF